The T cell receptor beta chain under discussion was sequenced for a study of blood T cell repertoires in COVID-19. Study members were between about 18 and 100 years old and lived in some 26 US regions. Participant reports of clinical history set cohort assignment. Original data processing: Quantification of nucleated cells was approximated via reference gene primer amplification. Only in-frame clones appear in the TCRdb table, and some are missing; sequencing was by immunoSEQ multiplex PCR. That table is the source of V, J and clone size, and D and trimming were worked out from the DNA. The sample carries fewer than 250,000 clones, more than 80% recorded once. Between the trimmed V and J ends, which lost 7 bases and 4 bases, there was a span of 7 bases. The germline V gene encodes CDR1 MDHEN and CDR2 SYDVKM. The CDR3 runs 11 residues.

This TCR was recovered from a man aged 50 to 60 who had been exposed to COVID-19. The sample taken for sequencing was PBMCs or T cells enriched from blood (not recorded which). This sequence joins TRBV28 and TRBJ1-1, with unresolved D. The CDR3 loop is CASTFRTEAFF. The CDR3 DNA sequence: TGTGCCAGCACTTTTCGCACTGAAGCTTTCTTT.